This T cell receptor beta chain was identified during a study of CD8 T cells in ankylosing spondylitis. TCRdb analysed the 5' RACE reads with MiXCR anew, one entry per CDR3 protein. Of about 90,000 distinct CDR3 sequences in the sample, 27% were seen once. General study results and limits: Significantly higher representation of disease-linked clones was reported for matched ankylosing spondylitis synovial fluid. Earlier literature documents some of the motif variants in reactive arthritis synovial fluid and blood. One TCR beta motif, made up of seven to nine highly homologous variants, appeared characteristic of ankylosing spondylitis blood.

Germline values: CDR1 SGHRS, CDR2 YFSETQ. The CDR3 sequence is 15 residues long. The J segment lost 5 bases and the V segment lost 1 base, leaving 5 bases of the junction unmatched. Note on this clonotype: The antigen remains unidentified.

The rearrangement uses TRBV5-1 and TRBJ2-1; 8 bases map to TRBD2. The sample taken for sequencing was blood, either unsorted or a sorted T cell fraction (not recorded which). The sequence came from a male donor with ankylosing spondylitis or in good health (not recorded which). The CDR3 DNA is TGCGCCAGCAGCTTGTTAGCGGGGCGCGACAATGAGCAGTTCTTC. Encoded protein: CASSLLAGRDNEQFF.